The rows below give T cell receptor beta chains drawn from one sample of a study of T cells in Graves' hyperthyroidism and ophthalmopathy. Each CDR3 protein is one row after TCRdb ran MiXCR on the multiplex PCR reads. Here the sample spans approximately 610,000 distinct CDR3 sequences, around 15% being singletons. The material sequenced was blood. The receptors shown here come from a middle-aged woman with Graves' ophthalmopathy. Each CDR3 is given with its conserved first and last residue. A D gene is named only where the DNA matches it firmly. Not every row has a clone size; where given, it reads once, few, many or a size class.

clone size: -
J gene: TRBJ2-7
V gene: TRBV10-3
D gene: TRBD2
CDR3 DNA: TGTGCCATCAGTGAGTCGATACTAGCGGGATACGAGCAGTACTTC
CDR3 protein: CAISESILAGYEQYF

clone size: many
J gene: TRBJ2-2
V gene: TRBV28
D gene: TRBD1
CDR3 DNA: TGTGCCAGCAGTTCGGGACAGGGCACCGGGGAGCTGTTTTTT
CDR3 protein: CASSSGQGTGELFF

clone size: many
J gene: TRBJ2-7
V gene: TRBV6-2/TRBV6-3
D gene: TRBD1
CDR3 DNA: TGTGCCAGCAGTGACAGGGACAGGGGCTACGAGCAGTACTTC
CDR3 protein: CASSDRDRGYEQYF

clone size: -
J gene: TRBJ1-5
V gene: TRBV30
D gene: TRBD1
CDR3 DNA: TGTGCCTGGAGTGGGGACAGGGGTTCCTATAGCAATCAGCCCCAGCATTTT
CDR3 protein: CAWSGDRGSYSNQPQHF

clone size: many
J gene: TRBJ2-7
V gene: TRBV11-2
D gene: -
CDR3 DNA: TGTGCCAGCAGGGTGGACACTAACTCCTACGAGCAGTACTTC
CDR3 protein: CASRVDTNSYEQYF

clone size: many
J gene: TRBJ1-2
V gene: TRBV29-1
D gene: -
CDR3 DNA: TGCAGCGTTGTATCAGGGTCCAACTATGGCTACACCTTC
CDR3 protein: CSVVSGSNYGYTF

clone size: many
J gene: TRBJ2-7
V gene: TRBV7-2
D gene: -
CDR3 DNA: TGTGCCAGCAGCTTACCCCAGGTATACGAGCAGTACTTC
CDR3 protein: CASSLPQVYEQYF

clone size: many
J gene: TRBJ2-5
V gene: TRBV12-3/TRBV12-4
D gene: TRBD2
CDR3 DNA: TGTGCCAGCAGTTCGTGGACTAGCGGGGAGACCCAGTACTTC
CDR3 protein: CASSSWTSGETQYF

clone size: few
J gene: TRBJ1-1
V gene: TRBV5-5
D gene: -
CDR3 DNA: TGTGCCAGCAGCTTTGGGTGGGGCGGCAAAAACACTGAAGCTTTCTTT
CDR3 protein: CASSFGWGGKNTEAFF

clone size: many
J gene: TRBJ1-5
V gene: TRBV19
D gene: -
CDR3 DNA: TGTGCCAGTAGTAGCGTCCGGGCCCCGATAATTGCGCCCCAGCATTTT
CDR3 protein: CASSSVRAPIIAPQHF

clone size: -
J gene: TRBJ2-6
V gene: TRBV15
D gene: TRBD2
CDR3 DNA: TGTGCCACCAGGGAGTATAGCGGGAGGGCCTCTGGGGCCAACGTCCTGACTTTC
CDR3 protein: CATREYSGRASGANVLTF

clone size: many
J gene: TRBJ2-6
V gene: TRBV28
D gene: TRBD1
CDR3 DNA: TGTGCCAGCAGTTTACCGGGACAGGTTTCCACTGGGGCCAACGTCCTGACTTTC
CDR3 protein: CASSLPGQVSTGANVLTF

clone size: many
J gene: TRBJ1-1
V gene: TRBV6-2/TRBV6-3
D gene: -
CDR3 DNA: TGTGCCAGCAGTTCCCCGTGGGGGCGGGGGAACACTGAAGCTTTCTTT
CDR3 protein: CASSSPWGRGNTEAFF

clone size: many
J gene: TRBJ2-7
V gene: TRBV10-3
D gene: -
CDR3 DNA: TGTGCCATCAGTGATACGGTTGCCCGGGGGTACGAGCAGTACTTC
CDR3 protein: CAISDTVARGYEQYF

clone size: many
J gene: TRBJ2-7
V gene: TRBV12-3/TRBV12-4
D gene: -
CDR3 DNA: TGTGCCAGCAGTTTGGGGCTTATCTACGAGCAGTACTTC
CDR3 protein: CASSLGLIYEQYF

clone size: many
J gene: TRBJ2-7
V gene: TRBV12-3/TRBV12-4
D gene: TRBD1
CDR3 DNA: TGTGCCAGCAGCTGGACAGGTCTTAACGAGCAGTACTTC
CDR3 protein: CASSWTGLNEQYF

clone size: few
J gene: TRBJ1-5
V gene: TRBV30
D gene: -
CDR3 DNA: TGTGCCTGGACCCAGGGAGCTAGCAATCAGCCCCAGCATTTT
CDR3 protein: CAWTQGASNQPQHF

clone size: few
J gene: TRBJ2-5
V gene: TRBV6-2/TRBV6-3
D gene: TRBD2
CDR3 DNA: TGTGCCAGCAGTTACTTCGCGGGAGGGGGAGAGACCCAGTACTTC
CDR3 protein: CASSYFAGGGETQYF

clone size: many
J gene: TRBJ2-7
V gene: TRBV27
D gene: -
CDR3 DNA: TGTGCCAGCAGTTTATCGGGACTGGCTTCCTACGAGCAGTACTTC
CDR3 protein: CASSLSGLASYEQYF

clone size: -
J gene: TRBJ2-5
V gene: TRBV7-2
D gene: -
CDR3 DNA: TGTGCCAGCAGCTTAGATAGAGGGGCTGAGACCCAGTACTTC
CDR3 protein: CASSLDRGAETQYF

clone size: -
J gene: TRBJ1-3
V gene: TRBV28
D gene: TRBD1
CDR3 DNA: TGTGCCAGCAGACGACAGGGGCGAACCATATATTTT
CDR3 protein: CASRRQGRTIYF

clone size: -
J gene: TRBJ1-1
V gene: TRBV6-1
D gene: -
CDR3 DNA: TGTGCCAGCAGTGAAGTTTGGTCAGGAGAAGCTTTCTTT
CDR3 protein: CASSEVWSGEAFF

clone size: many
J gene: TRBJ2-5
V gene: TRBV6-6
D gene: -
CDR3 DNA: TGTGCCAGCAGTTACTCTGGAACCCAGTACTTC
CDR3 protein: CASSYSGTQYF

clone size: -
J gene: TRBJ1-1
V gene: TRBV11-1
D gene: -
CDR3 DNA: TGTGCCAGCAGCTTAGTAGGGGGGGCCAACACTGAAGCTTTCTTT
CDR3 protein: CASSLVGGANTEAFF

clone size: -
J gene: TRBJ2-5
V gene: TRBV11-2
D gene: -
CDR3 DNA: TGTGCCAGCAGCCCACTCCGGGGGGCCGGAGAGACCCAGTACTTC
CDR3 protein: CASSPLRGAGETQYF

clone size: many
J gene: TRBJ1-1
V gene: TRBV25-1
D gene: -
CDR3 DNA: TGTGCCAGCAGCCCCTCCGGGCAGGGAAGGGGTGAAGCTTTCTTT
CDR3 protein: CASSPSGQGRGEAFF

clone size: many
J gene: TRBJ1-1
V gene: TRBV6-2/TRBV6-3
D gene: -
CDR3 DNA: TGTGCCAGCAGATACGGATTAATGAACACTGAAGCTTTCTTT
CDR3 protein: CASRYGLMNTEAFF

clone size: -
J gene: TRBJ1-2
V gene: TRBV28
D gene: -
CDR3 DNA: TGTGCCAGCAGTCAGTGGGGAGGCTACACCTTC
CDR3 protein: CASSQWGGYTF

clone size: many
J gene: TRBJ2-3
V gene: TRBV2
D gene: -
CDR3 DNA: TGTGCCAGCAGTGATGAAAGGGGCAAGACAGATACGCAGTATTTT
CDR3 protein: CASSDERGKTDTQYF

clone size: many
J gene: TRBJ1-1
V gene: TRBV20-1
D gene: -
CDR3 DNA: TGCAGTGCTAGAGATCCGGGTATACTCACTGAAGCTTTCTTT
CDR3 protein: CSARDPGILTEAFF

clone size: many
J gene: TRBJ1-2
V gene: TRBV29-1
D gene: -
CDR3 DNA: TGCAGCGTCTCGGTCGGGGGGGGTAACTATGGCTACACCTTC
CDR3 protein: CSVSVGGGNYGYTF

clone size: -
J gene: TRBJ1-1
V gene: TRBV28
D gene: TRBD1
CDR3 DNA: TGTGCCAGCGGTGAGTCGGACAGGGAGATCACTGAAGCTTTCTTT
CDR3 protein: CASGESDREITEAFF

clone size: many
J gene: TRBJ2-4
V gene: TRBV28
D gene: TRBD2
CDR3 DNA: TGTGCCAGCAGCGGAGGGACTAGCGGAAAAAACATTCAGTACTTC
CDR3 protein: CASSGGTSGKNIQYF

clone size: many
J gene: TRBJ2-7
V gene: TRBV9
D gene: TRBD2
CDR3 DNA: TGTGCCAGCAGCTCGGGCGGGGGGAGCCTCAACGAGCAGTACTTC
CDR3 protein: CASSSGGGSLNEQYF

clone size: many
J gene: TRBJ2-7
V gene: TRBV11-3
D gene: TRBD2
CDR3 DNA: TGTGCCAGCAGCAGGGCGGGAGAATACGAGCAGTACTTC
CDR3 protein: CASSRAGEYEQYF

clone size: many
J gene: TRBJ2-5
V gene: TRBV12-3/TRBV12-4
D gene: -
CDR3 DNA: TGTGCCAGCAGTTTTGTATCGAAGACCCAGTACTTC
CDR3 protein: CASSFVSKTQYF

clone size: many
J gene: TRBJ1-1
V gene: TRBV12-3/TRBV12-4
D gene: TRBD1
CDR3 DNA: TGTGCCAGCAGTACAGGGGCGGGTACTGAAGCTTTCTTT
CDR3 protein: CASSTGAGTEAFF